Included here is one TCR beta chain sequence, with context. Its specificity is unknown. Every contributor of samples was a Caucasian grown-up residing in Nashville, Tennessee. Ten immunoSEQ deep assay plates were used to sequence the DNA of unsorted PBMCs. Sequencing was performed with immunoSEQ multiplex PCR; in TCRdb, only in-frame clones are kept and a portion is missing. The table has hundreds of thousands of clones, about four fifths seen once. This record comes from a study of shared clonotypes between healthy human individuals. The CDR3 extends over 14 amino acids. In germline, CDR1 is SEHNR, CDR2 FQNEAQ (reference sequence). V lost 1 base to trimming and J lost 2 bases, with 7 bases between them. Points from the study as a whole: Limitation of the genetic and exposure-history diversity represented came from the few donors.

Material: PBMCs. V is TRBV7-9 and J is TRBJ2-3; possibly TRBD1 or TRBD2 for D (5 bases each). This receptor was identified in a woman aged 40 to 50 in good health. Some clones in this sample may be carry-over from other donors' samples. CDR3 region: CASSLVGDTDTQYF. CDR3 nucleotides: TGTGCCAGCAGCTTAGTGGGGGACACAGATACGCAGTATTTT.